This is a list of T cell receptor beta chains from one sample in a study of shared clonotypes between healthy human individuals. The method was immunoSEQ multiplex PCR; TCRdb's version includes in-frame clones alone and lacks a portion of them. The sample contains 190,000 or so clones, about 66% of which appear only once. The sequenced sample was memory CD4+ T cells sorted from blood. The receptors derive from a man aged 25 to 45 in good health. CDR3s include the opening cysteine and the closing phenylalanine or tryptophan. The D gene is left open where the match is weak. Rows give clone size only sometimes, using once, few, many, or a class for an expanded clone.

v_call: TRBV6-1
clone_size: few
j_call: TRBJ1-5
d_call: -
cdr3_aa: CASSEVYSNQPQHF
cdr3_nt: TGTGCCAGCAGTGAAGTCTATAGCAATCAGCCCCAGCATTTT

v_call: TRBV11-2
clone_size: -
j_call: TRBJ2-3
d_call: -
cdr3_aa: CASSFSQGGPDTQYF
cdr3_nt: TGTGCCAGCAGCTTCTCCCAGGGTGGCCCAGATACGCAGTATTTT

v_call: TRBV2
clone_size: -
j_call: TRBJ2-1
d_call: -
cdr3_aa: CASRGGLAYNEQFF
cdr3_nt: TGTGCCAGCAGAGGAGGACTCGCCTACAATGAGCAGTTCTTC

v_call: TRBV10-3
clone_size: -
j_call: TRBJ2-1
d_call: -
cdr3_aa: CAISGQGSDNEQFF
cdr3_nt: TGTGCCATCAGCGGTCAGGGGTCTGACAATGAGCAGTTCTTC

v_call: TRBV7-2
clone_size: few
j_call: TRBJ1-2
d_call: -
cdr3_aa: CASSAARTGPGYTF
cdr3_nt: TGTGCCAGCAGCGCCGCCCGAACAGGGCCTGGCTACACCTTC

v_call: TRBV2
clone_size: -
j_call: TRBJ2-7
d_call: TRBD1
cdr3_aa: CASRGQGASYEQYF
cdr3_nt: TGTGCCAGCAGGGGACAGGGGGCTTCCTACGAGCAGTACTTC

v_call: TRBV27
clone_size: few
j_call: TRBJ2-1
d_call: -
cdr3_aa: CEVGYNEQFF
cdr3_nt: TGTGAGGTGGGGTACAATGAGCAGTTCTTC

v_call: TRBV27
clone_size: -
j_call: TRBJ1-1
d_call: -
cdr3_aa: CASRRNTEAFF
cdr3_nt: TGTGCCAGCAGGAGGAACACTGAAGCTTTCTTT

v_call: TRBV6-6
clone_size: -
j_call: TRBJ2-1
d_call: -
cdr3_aa: CASSYSEGRELAFF
cdr3_nt: TGTGCCAGCAGTTACTCGGAGGGTAGAGAGCTAGCGTTCTTC

v_call: TRBV4-1
clone_size: -
j_call: TRBJ1-4
d_call: -
cdr3_aa: CASSQGGWVTNEKLFF
cdr3_nt: TGCGCCAGCAGCCAAGGTGGTTGGGTGACTAATGAAAAACTGTTTTTT

v_call: TRBV11-2
clone_size: -
j_call: TRBJ1-1
d_call: -
cdr3_aa: CASSPTLNTEAFF
cdr3_nt: TGTGCCAGCAGCCCCACCTTGAACACTGAAGCTTTCTTT

v_call: TRBV18
clone_size: -
j_call: TRBJ2-3
d_call: -
cdr3_aa: CASSPVSDTQYF
cdr3_nt: TGTGCCAGCTCACCAGTGTCAGATACGCAGTATTTT

v_call: TRBV5-1
clone_size: few
j_call: TRBJ1-2
d_call: -
cdr3_aa: CASSPRTEFNYGYTF
cdr3_nt: TGCGCCAGCAGCCCGCGGACAGAATTCAACTATGGCTACACCTTC

v_call: TRBV7-8
clone_size: -
j_call: TRBJ1-4
d_call: -
cdr3_aa: CASSGGRGAEKLFF
cdr3_nt: TGTGCCAGCAGCGGGGGCAGGGGAGCGGAAAAACTGTTTTTT

v_call: TRBV2
clone_size: few
j_call: TRBJ2-7
d_call: -
cdr3_aa: CASREQGPSYEQYF
cdr3_nt: TGTGCCAGCAGGGAACAGGGACCGTCCTACGAGCAGTACTTC

v_call: TRBV28
clone_size: -
j_call: TRBJ2-7
d_call: TRBD1
cdr3_aa: CASSHGTDPFAQYF
cdr3_nt: TGTGCCAGCAGTCACGGGACAGACCCTTTTGCGCAGTACTTC

v_call: TRBV10-3
clone_size: -
j_call: TRBJ1-3
d_call: -
cdr3_aa: CAISESKVAGNTIYF
cdr3_nt: TGTGCCATCAGTGAGTCGAAAGTTGCTGGAAACACCATATATTTT

v_call: TRBV18
clone_size: -
j_call: TRBJ2-5
d_call: -
cdr3_aa: CASSRQETQYF
cdr3_nt: TGTGCCAGCTCACGACAAGAGACCCAGTACTTC

v_call: TRBV5-4
clone_size: -
j_call: TRBJ2-1
d_call: -
cdr3_aa: CASSLGAQDEQFF
cdr3_nt: TGTGCCAGCAGCTTGGGGGCCCAGGATGAGCAGTTCTTC

v_call: TRBV11-2
clone_size: few
j_call: TRBJ2-7
d_call: TRBD1
cdr3_aa: CASSHARDRDVHF
cdr3_nt: TGTGCCAGCAGCCACGCCCGGGACAGGGATGTACACTTC

v_call: TRBV7-2
clone_size: few
j_call: TRBJ1-5
d_call: TRBD1
cdr3_aa: CASSWGGQEDQPQHF
cdr3_nt: TGTGCCAGCAGCTGGGGAGGACAGGAGGATCAGCCCCAGCATTTT

v_call: TRBV5-1
clone_size: -
j_call: TRBJ2-7
d_call: TRBD2
cdr3_aa: CASSGGSGSYEQYF
cdr3_nt: TGCGCCAGCAGTGGAGGTAGCGGGAGTTACGAGCAGTACTTC

v_call: TRBV6-6
clone_size: -
j_call: TRBJ1-3
d_call: TRBD1
cdr3_aa: CASSSYRGSGNTIYF
cdr3_nt: TGTGCCAGCAGTTCGTACAGGGGATCTGGAAACACCATATATTTT

v_call: TRBV11-2
clone_size: -
j_call: TRBJ2-5
d_call: TRBD2
cdr3_aa: CASSLDGLGAQETQYF
cdr3_nt: TGTGCCAGCAGCTTAGACGGACTAGGAGCCCAAGAGACCCAGTACTTC

v_call: TRBV7-2
clone_size: -
j_call: TRBJ2-4
d_call: -
cdr3_aa: CASSLHGGVLKNIQYF
cdr3_nt: TGTGCCAGCAGCTTACATGGGGGAGTCTTGAAAAACATTCAGTACTTC

v_call: TRBV6-6
clone_size: -
j_call: TRBJ2-7
d_call: TRBD1
cdr3_aa: CASSSGQGTPYEQYF
cdr3_nt: TGTGCCAGCAGCTCGGGACAGGGTACTCCCTACGAGCAGTACTTC

v_call: TRBV28
clone_size: -
j_call: TRBJ2-4
d_call: -
cdr3_aa: CASSPPGAVAKNIQYF
cdr3_nt: TGTGCCAGCAGTCCTCCAGGGGCCGTAGCCAAAAACATTCAGTACTTC

v_call: TRBV5-4
clone_size: -
j_call: TRBJ2-1
d_call: TRBD2
cdr3_aa: CASSLELAGSYNEQFF
cdr3_nt: TGTGCCAGCAGCTTGGAGTTAGCGGGGTCCTACAATGAGCAGTTCTTC

v_call: TRBV11-2
clone_size: once
j_call: TRBJ2-7
d_call: TRBD2
cdr3_aa: CASSSKTSGRNEQYF
cdr3_nt: TGTGCCAGCAGCTCGAAGACTAGCGGGAGAAACGAGCAGTACTTC

v_call: TRBV7-2
clone_size: -
j_call: TRBJ1-1
d_call: TRBD1
cdr3_aa: CASSVTGVNTEAFF
cdr3_nt: TGTGCCAGCAGCGTAACAGGGGTGAACACTGAAGCTTTCTTT

v_call: TRBV9
clone_size: -
j_call: TRBJ2-1
d_call: TRBD2
cdr3_aa: CASSVGAGAYNEQFF
cdr3_nt: TGTGCCAGCAGCGTAGGAGCGGGGGCCTACAATGAGCAGTTCTTC

v_call: TRBV5-1
clone_size: -
j_call: TRBJ2-2
d_call: TRBD1
cdr3_aa: CASSLLTGGDTGELFF
cdr3_nt: TGCGCCAGCAGCCTACTAACAGGGGGAGACACCGGGGAGCTGTTTTTT

v_call: TRBV10-1
clone_size: -
j_call: TRBJ2-3
d_call: -
cdr3_aa: CASSEVDSTTDTQYF
cdr3_nt: TGCGCCAGCAGTGAGGTGGACAGTACCACAGATACGCAGTATTTT

v_call: TRBV11-1
clone_size: -
j_call: TRBJ2-1
d_call: -
cdr3_aa: CASSLSTVLNNEQFF
cdr3_nt: TGTGCCAGCAGCTTATCGACCGTCCTCAACAATGAGCAGTTCTTC

v_call: TRBV5-4
clone_size: -
j_call: TRBJ1-1
d_call: -
cdr3_aa: CASSGRGTEAFF
cdr3_nt: TGTGCCAGCAGTGGGAGGGGTACTGAAGCTTTCTTT

v_call: TRBV30
clone_size: -
j_call: TRBJ1-2
d_call: TRBD1
cdr3_aa: CAWSIRQGARGYTF
cdr3_nt: TGTGCCTGGAGTATCCGACAGGGGGCGCGCGGCTACACCTTC

v_call: TRBV18
clone_size: few
j_call: TRBJ1-1
d_call: -
cdr3_aa: CASSPGGGGTEAFF
cdr3_nt: TGTGCCAGCTCACCTGGGGGCGGCGGCACTGAAGCTTTCTTT

v_call: TRBV7-8
clone_size: few
j_call: TRBJ1-1
d_call: -
cdr3_aa: CASSLGPTGNTEAFF
cdr3_nt: TGTGCCAGCAGCTTAGGCCCGACAGGGAACACTGAAGCTTTCTTT

v_call: TRBV7-6
clone_size: -
j_call: TRBJ2-3
d_call: TRBD2
cdr3_aa: CASSLVPVLAGGTDTQYF
cdr3_nt: TGTGCCAGCAGCTTAGTTCCGGTACTAGCGGGAGGCACAGATACGCAGTATTTT